These 26 T cell receptor beta chains share one sample of origin, sequenced in a study of blood T cell repertoires in COVID-19. Only in-frame clones appear in the TCRdb table, and some are missing; sequencing was by immunoSEQ multiplex PCR. Seen here are more than 80,000 clones, about 70% observed once, and the top ten hold around 20%. Specimen: peripheral blood. All receptors derive from a woman at least 80 years old with active or convalescent COVID-19.

The J gene is TRBJ1-6, the V gene TRBV6-5; TRBD1 matches 8 bases. Germline values: CDR1 MNHEY, CDR2 SVGAGI. V shed 8 bases, J shed 4 bases, and the junction held 7 bases outside the gene matches. CDR3 length equals 15 residues. CDR3 DNA sequence: TGTGCCAGCCGCGAGACAGGGGATTATAATTCACCCCTCCACTTT. The encoded protein is CASRETGDYNSPLHF.

V is TRBV24-1 and J is TRBJ2-1; D is unresolved. CDR3 length: 11 amino acids. Trimming cost V 6 bases and J 5 bases, with 4 bases left between them. The germline V gene encodes CDR1 KGHDR and CDR2 SFDVKD. The CDR3 spells CATSLHNEQFF. CDR3 nucleotide sequence: TGTGCCACCAGTCTCCACAATGAGCAGTTCTTC.

The chain is built from TRBV11-2 and TRBJ2-7; D is unclear. Trimming left V 3 bases short and J 3 bases short, with 9 bases between. CDR1 is SGHAT and CDR2 is FQNNGV in the germline V gene. The CDR3 is 13 amino acids. CDR3 sequence reads: CASSFSSGYEQYF. The DNA of the CDR3 is TGTGCCAGCAGCTTTTCATCGGGCTACGAGCAGTACTTC. The full variable domain, with the rest looked up from reference TRBV11-2 and TRBJ2-7, is EAGVAQSPRYKIIEKRQSVAFWCNPISGHATLYWYQQILGQGPKLLIQFQNNGVVDDSQLPKDRFSAERLKGVDSTLKIQPAKLEDSAVYLCASSFSSGYEQYFGPGTRLTVT.

The J gene is TRBJ1-5, the V gene TRBV16; possible D gene TRBD1, 6 bases. Germline CDR1 is KGHSY and CDR2 is FQNENV. Trimming took 0 bases from V and 3 from J, leaving 12 bases between them. CDR3 length: 16 residues. CDR3 sequence reads: CASSQSPTGYNQPQHF. The CDR3 coding sequence is TGTGCCAGCAGCCAATCTCCTACAGGGTACAATCAGCCCCAGCATTTT.

This clone occurred a few times. The chain joins TRBV20-1 to TRBJ1-2; 8 nucleotides agree with TRBD1. The J segment lost 3 bases and the V segment lost 3 bases, leaving 6 bases of the junction unmatched. The germline V gene encodes CDR1 DFQATT and CDR2 SNEGSKA (reference sequence). This CDR3 spans 14 amino acids. The CDR3 nucleotides are TGCAGTGCTAGTCAGGGGGCTGGGGACTATGGCTACACCTTC. Its translation is CSASQGAGDYGYTF.

This rearrangement joins TRBV11-3 to TRBJ2-3, with 7 bases matching TRBD1. This CDR3 region has 14 residues. V shed 5 bases and J 3 bases; nucleotides not matched to a gene: 5. CDR1 SGHNT and CDR2 YENEEA come from the germline V gene. The CDR3 sequence is CASSDRQGTDTQYF. The CDR3 bases are TGTGCCAGCAGCGACCGACAGGGAACAGATACGCAGTATTTT.

The chain employs TRBV6-2 or TRBV6-3 and TRBJ2-5; D gene unclear. This CDR3 is 16 amino acids long. V lost 4 bases and J lost 0, with 15 bases in between. Germline CDR1 is MNHEY and CDR2 is SVGEGT. In DNA, the CDR3 is TGTGCCAGCAGTTCCCCCTTTAACCAGTACCAAGAGACCCAGTACTTC. Encoded protein: CASSSPFNQYQETQYF.

This clone has only a few counts. The chain recombines TRBV6-5 with TRBJ1-2, with 9 bases that match TRBD1. Germline V gene lookup returns CDR1 MNHEY and CDR2 SVGAGI. The CDR3 is made up of 15 amino acids. V shed 6 bases and J 8 bases; nucleotides not matched to a gene: 13. CDR3 DNA: TGTGCCAGCAGCATAACGGGACAGGGTTCGGGCGGCTACACCTTC. The encoded protein is CASSITGQGSGGYTF.

The chain is built from TRBV29-1 and TRBJ1-4; tentative D call: TRBD1 (5 bases). Deletions cut 6 bases from V and 5 bases from J, with 13 bases between. Germline lookup yields CDR1 SQVTM and CDR2 ANQGSEA. The CDR3 extends over 13 amino acids. The CDR3 region has the DNA TGCAGCGTGCGGGACGGATACAATGAAAAACTGTTTTTT. It codes for CSVRDGYNEKLFF.

V is TRBV27 and J is TRBJ1-1; TRBD1 matches at 7 bases. The ends lost 7 bases at V and 1 base at J; junction bases unmatched: 6. CDR1 and CDR2 (germline): MNHEY, SMNVEV (reference sequence). This CDR3 has 14 residues. CDR3 residues: CASMDRTGNTEAFF. The CDR3 DNA reads TGTGCCAGCATGGACAGGACAGGGAACACTGAAGCTTTCTTT.

The CDR3 here is CATGQGASGELFF. The CDR3 coding sequence is TGTGCCACCGGACAGGGGGCGTCCGGGGAGCTGTTTTTT. The J gene is TRBJ2-2, the V gene TRBV6-6, with 11 bases lining up with TRBD1. This CDR3 region has 13 residues. J was trimmed by 6 bases and V by 10 bases; bases with no gene match: 4. Germline V lookup: CDR1 MNHNY, CDR2 SVGAGI (reference sequence).

The J gene is TRBJ1-5, the V gene TRBV7-8, with TRBD1 matching 7 bases. The CDR3 has 14 residues. Germline lookup yields CDR1 SGHVS and CDR2 FQNEAQ. V lost 7 bases, J lost 5 bases, and 8 bases stayed unmatched. The DNA for the CDR3 is TGTGCCAGCAACGACGGACAGGCCGATCAGCCCCAGCATTTT. Its protein product is CASNDGQADQPQHF.

This chain uses TRBV11-3 with TRBJ1-3; D is perhaps TRBD1 (6 bases). This CDR3 is built from 15 residues. Germline V gene lookup returns CDR1 SGHNT and CDR2 YENEEA. V shed 5 bases and J shed 0 bases, with 11 bases lying between them. In DNA form, the CDR3 reads TGTGCCAGCAGCCAGGACAGTTACTCTGGAAACACCATATATTTT. As protein: CASSQDSYSGNTIYF.

The chain is built from TRBV19 and TRBJ1-6, with a tentative D call TRBD1 (5 bases). The CDR3 sequence is 16 residues long. The germline gives CDR1 LNHDA, CDR2 SQIVND (reference sequence). Between the trimmed V and J ends, which lost 3 bases and 10 bases, there was a span of 19 bases. The CDR3 spells CASSMGVWREYSPLHF. CDR3 DNA sequence: TGTGCCAGTAGTATGGGGGTGTGGCGGGAGTACTCACCCCTCCACTTT. Looking up the rest from reference TRBV19 and TRBJ1-6 gives the full variable domain: DGGITQSPKYLFRKEGQNVTLSCEQNLNHDAMYWYRQDPGQGLRLIYYSQIVNDFQKGDIAEGYSVSREKKESFPLTVTSAQKNPTAFYLCASSMGVWREYSPLHFGNGTRLTVT.

The J gene is TRBJ2-5, the V gene TRBV19, with D perhaps TRBD1 (6 bases). The CDR3 covers 14 residues. Germline V gene data show CDR1 as LNHDA and CDR2 as SQIVND (reference sequence). V was clipped by 9 bases and J by 9 bases, with 23 bases between them. CDR3 nucleotides: TGTGCCAGCCTAAAAGGGACAATCAAGAGTCCCCAGTACTTC. Its protein is CASLKGTIKSPQYF. Full variable domain (remainder filled in from reference TRBV19 and TRBJ2-5): DGGITQSPKYLFRKEGQNVTLSCEQNLNHDAMYWYRQDPGQGLRLIYYSQIVNDFQKGDIAEGYSVSREKKESFPLTVTSAQKNPTAFYLCASLKGTIKSPQYFGPGTRLLVL.

The V and J genes are TRBV9 and TRBJ2-3; 10 bases match TRBD2. Germline trimming cut 4 bases from V and 3 bases from J; bases unmatched to any gene: 2. From germline, CDR1 is SGDLS and CDR2 YYNGEE. This CDR3 comprises 14 residues. CDR3 loop: CASSWTSGTDTQYF. CDR3 nucleotide sequence: TGTGCCAGCAGCTGGACTAGCGGAACAGATACGCAGTATTTT.

The chain uses TRBV19 and TRBJ1-5; TRBD1 might be the D (5 bases). Germline CDR1 is LNHDA and CDR2 is SQIVND (reference sequence). V lost 5 bases and J lost 2, with 13 bases in between. The CDR3 length is 15 residues. This CDR3 reads CASSLDGGGNQPQHF. CDR3 bases: TGTGCCAGTAGTCTTGACGGGGGAGGCAATCAGCCCCAGCATTTT.

This chain's CDR3 is CASKLSNTGELFF. The CDR3 coding sequence is TGCGCCAGCAAACTTTCCAACACCGGGGAGCTGTTTTTT. The chain employs TRBV5-1 and TRBJ2-2; D is undetermined. The germline V gene encodes CDR1 SGHRS and CDR2 YFSETQ. The CDR3 spans 13 residues. Trimming took 6 bases from V and 2 from J, leaving 8 bases between them. The entire variable domain, with the rest obtained from reference TRBV5-1 and TRBJ2-2, is as follows: KAGVTQTPRYLIKTRGQQVTLSCSPISGHRSVSWYQQTPGQGLQFLFEYFSETQRNKGNFPGRFSGRQFSNSRSEMNVSTLELGDSALYLCASKLSNTGELFFGEGSRLTVL.

The gene calls are TRBV4-1 and TRBJ1-2; D is unresolved. This CDR3 has 13 amino acids. Germline V gene lookup returns CDR1 MGHRA and CDR2 YSYEKL. V was clipped by 3 bases and J by 3 bases, with 8 bases between them. The CDR3 bases are TGCGCCAGCAGCCACGTCGACTACTATGGCTACACCTTC. Its translation is CASSHVDYYGYTF.

This rearrangement joins TRBV6-5 to TRBJ2-3; perhaps TRBD1 as D (5 bases). The CDR3 spans 16 residues. Germline V gives CDR1 MNHEY, CDR2 SVGAGI. V lost 2 bases to trimming and J lost 1 base, with 13 bases between them. DNA of the CDR3: TGTGCCAGCAGTTACGAAGGCAGGGTAGGCACAGATACGCAGTATTTT. It codes for CASSYEGRVGTDTQYF.

This clone has just one count. V gene TRBV3-1 (or the pseudogene TRBV3-2) combines with J gene TRBJ1-1; 9 bases match TRBD1. Trimming took 10 bases from V and 0 from J; bases not matched to a gene: 3. This CDR3 has 13 residues. Germline V lookup: CDR1 LGHDT, CDR2 YNNKEL (reference sequence). The CDR3 DNA is TGTGCCACACAGGGGGCCTTGAACACTGAAGCTTTCTTT. As protein: CATQGALNTEAFF.

The chain links TRBV29-1 to TRBJ2-7; 11 bases line up with TRBD1. CDR1 SQVTM and CDR2 ANQGSEA come from the germline V gene. The CDR3 is made up of 17 amino acids. J gave up 2 bases and V 1 base, and 10 bases lay outside the gene matches. CDR3 sequence reads: CSVEVVDRGRSPYEQYF. The DNA of the CDR3 is TGCAGCGTTGAAGTCGTGGACAGGGGGCGAAGTCCCTACGAGCAGTACTTC.

This clone has more than one count but fewer than ten. V and J are TRBV6-1 and TRBJ2-7, with TRBD1 as a possible D gene (5 bases). Germline loops: CDR1 MNHNS, CDR2 SASEGT. Trimming left V 3 bases short and J 4 bases short, with 19 bases between. This CDR3 comprises 16 residues. The CDR3 bases are TGTGCCAGCAGTGAGAGAACCCTGGGGCGACGTTACGAGCAGTACTTC. Protein product: CASSERTLGRRYEQYF.

The chain couples TRBV5-1 to TRBJ2-2, with a weak D call TRBD2 (6 bases). Trimming pared 7 bases from V and 2 bases from J, leaving 12 bases between. CDR1 SGHRS and CDR2 YFSETQ come from the germline V gene. The CDR3 sequence is 14 residues long. CDR3 in DNA: TGCGCCAGCCACCGGGACTCTAACACCGGGGAGCTGTTTTTT. Its translation is CASHRDSNTGELFF.

V gene TRBV30 combines with J gene TRBJ1-6; 7 nucleotides line up with TRBD1. The CDR3 sequence is 15 residues long. The germline V gene has CDR1 GTSNPN and CDR2 SVGIG (reference sequence). V trimming: 2 bases; J trimming: 6 bases; junction bases outside the gene matches: 7. The CDR3: CAWSSEGQRNSPLHF. CDR3 in DNA: TGTGCCTGGAGTTCCGAGGGACAGCGTAATTCACCCCTCCACTTT.

The V gene is TRBV5-1, the J gene TRBJ2-7; no firm D call. The germline V gene has CDR1 SGHRS and CDR2 YFSETQ. The CDR3 has 14 amino acids. The V end was cut by 0 bases, the J end by 3 bases, with 10 bases between. This CDR3 reads CASSLESRLYEQYF. CDR3 in DNA: TGCGCCAGCAGCTTGGAAAGCCGCCTCTACGAGCAGTACTTC.